Following are 16 T cell receptor beta chains from one sample sequenced in a study of cytomegalovirus exposure and HLA in healthy donors. Vbeta (60) and Jbeta (13) primers were used in the PCR. Measured with immunoSEQ multiplex PCR; TCRdb has only the in-frame clones, and not every one. The sample lists around 180,000 clones, around four fifths occurring once. Sample: PBMCs. Receptor source: a girl under 18 in good health and CMV-seropositive.

The genes are TRBV2 and TRBJ1-1; TRBD1 is a possible D gene (6 bases). V shed 6 bases and J shed 5 bases, with 16 bases lying between them. The CDR3 has 14 residues. Germline V gene data show CDR1 as SNHLY and CDR2 as FYNNEI. The CDR3 bases are TGTGCCAGCAGAGACCTGGGGGCTAGGACTGAAGCTTTCTTT. The encoded protein is CASRDLGARTEAFF. The full variable domain, rest sourced from reference TRBV2 and TRBJ1-1, is EPEVTQTPSHQVTQMGQEVILRCVPISNHLYFYWYRQILGQKVEFLVSFYNNEISEKSEIFDDQFSVERPDGSNFTLKIRSTKLEDSAMYFCASRDLGARTEAFFGQGTRLTVV.

This clone appeared a single time. This chain joins TRBV6-1 and TRBJ2-7; TRBD1 is a possible D gene (5 bases). Germline CDR1 reads MNHNS; CDR2 reads SASEGT. The CDR3 totals 15 residues. V lost 7 bases and J 0 bases, leaving 16 bases between the germline ends. The DNA of the CDR3 is TGTGCCAGCAACTTTGGACATCCCACCTCCTACGAGCAGTACTTC. Its translation is CASNFGHPTSYEQYF.

In its sample, this clone was seen once. The chain couples TRBV5-6 to TRBJ1-1, with 8 bases that match TRBD1. Germline V lookup: CDR1 SGHDT, CDR2 YYEEEE. The CDR3 has 15 amino acids. J was trimmed by 5 bases and V by 2 bases; bases with no gene match: 8. The CDR3 here is CASSFRRTGQTEAFF. The CDR3 DNA sequence: TGTGCCAGCAGCTTTCGAAGGACAGGGCAAACTGAAGCTTTCTTT.

The table lists this clone with a few counts. The chain recombines TRBV27 with TRBJ2-7, with TRBD1 matching over 8 bases. Trimming at V came to 5 bases and at J to 3 bases, leaving 9 bases not matched to a gene. CDR1 MNHEY and CDR2 SMNVEV come from the germline V gene (reference sequence). The CDR3 consists of 15 residues. Here the CDR3 DNA reads TGTGCCAGCAGTCAGACAGGGGCCCCCGTCTACGAGCAGTACTTC. Amino acid sequence: CASSQTGAPVYEQYF.

The V call is TRBV25-1, the J call TRBJ2-7; 7 bases line up with TRBD1. V lost 6 bases to trimming and J lost 5 bases; unmatched junction nucleotides: 4. This CDR3 region has 12 residues. CDR1 is MGHDK, CDR2 SYGVNS, per germline. DNA of the CDR3: TGTGCCAGCAGACAGGGGAGAAACGAGCAGTACTTC. Its protein is CASRQGRNEQYF.

The CDR3 sequence is CASSQDAGSYEQYF. DNA of the CDR3: TGCGCCAGCAGCCAAGATGCGGGTAGTTACGAGCAGTACTTC. The chain joins TRBV4-1 to TRBJ2-5; maybe TRBD2 (5 bases). The DNA end favors TRBJ2-7, so the J call may be wrong. Germline V gene lookup returns CDR1 MGHRA and CDR2 YSYEKL. The CDR3 is made up of 14 amino acids.

The rearrangement links TRBV7-9 to TRBJ1-1; the D gene is possibly TRBD1 (5 bases). CDR3 length equals 13 residues. Trimming pared 3 bases from V and 7 bases from J, leaving 12 bases between. The germline V gene has CDR1 SEHNR and CDR2 FQNEAQ (reference sequence). The CDR3 region is CASSFPGTDEAFF. The CDR3 coding sequence is TGTGCCAGCAGCTTTCCCGGGACTGATGAAGCTTTCTTT.

This clone was detected once. The chain couples TRBV30 to TRBJ1-2, with 9 bases lining up with TRBD1. This CDR3 contains 16 residues. Germline CDR1 is GTSNPN and CDR2 is SVGIG (reference sequence). V shed 4 bases and J 0 bases; nucleotides not matched to a gene: 9. In DNA, the CDR3 is TGTGCCTGGAATACCGGGACAGGGCTTTCTAACTATGGCTACACCTTC. Translating gives CAWNTGTGLSNYGYTF.

This rearrangement joins TRBV5-1 to TRBJ2-3; perhaps TRBD1 as D (6 bases). There are 14 residues in the CDR3. The V gene's germline CDR1 is SGHRS and CDR2 YFSETQ. Deletions cut 3 bases from V and 4 bases from J, with 12 bases between. This CDR3 is CASSSGQSADTQYF. CDR3 sequence (DNA): TGCGCCAGCAGCTCAGGACAGAGCGCAGATACGCAGTATTTT.

To note about this clone: The junction shows a germline mismatch at one end, possibly a read error. The chain is built from TRBV7-9 and TRBJ2-7; D perhaps matches TRBD2 (6 bases). Germline V gene sequence: CDR1 SEHNR, CDR2 FQNEAQ (reference sequence). This CDR3 has 14 amino acids. As DNA, the CDR3 is TGTTCCAGCAGCTTACGGGACTCCGGCGACGAGCAGTACTTC. Protein: CSSSLRDSGDEQYF.

The chain uses TRBV30 and TRBJ1-1, with 12 bases lining up with TRBD1. V gave up 1 base and J gave up 5 bases; unmatched junction bases: 2. CDR3 length: 14 residues. Germline assignment: CDR1 GTSNPN and CDR2 SVGIG (reference sequence). CDR3 residues: CAWSGDRGQTEAFF. As DNA, the CDR3 is TGTGCCTGGAGTGGGGACAGGGGGCAGACTGAAGCTTTCTTT.

The V gene is TRBV19, the J gene TRBJ2-7; D may be TRBD1 (5 bases). The V gene's germline CDR1 is LNHDA and CDR2 SQIVND (reference sequence). V shed 3 bases and J shed 5 bases, with 11 bases lying between them. The length of the CDR3 is 13 residues. The CDR3 protein is CASSMRQFDEQYF. CDR3 nucleotides: TGTGCCAGTAGTATGAGACAGTTCGACGAGCAGTACTTC.

The chain carries TRBV18 and TRBJ2-7; TRBD1 matches 7 bases. The CDR3 is 14 residues long. V dropped 3 bases and J dropped 3; count of bases not matched to a gene: 5. Per germline, CDR1 KGHSH and CDR2 LQKENI. The CDR3 sequence: CASSPTGTVYEQYF. Written as DNA, the CDR3 is TGTGCCAGCTCACCGACTGGGACAGTCTACGAGCAGTACTTC.

The genes are TRBV6-1 and TRBJ1-5; 7 bases agree with TRBD1. The CDR3 runs 14 residues. Germline trimming cut 4 bases from V and 7 bases from J; bases unmatched to any gene: 7. The germline gives CDR1 MNHNS, CDR2 SASEGT. The CDR3 DNA reads as TGTGCCAGCAGTGCAACAGGGGTTGGACAGCCCCAGCATTTT. Translation: CASSATGVGQPQHF.

The V gene is TRBV27, the J gene TRBJ1-2; 9 bases line up with TRBD1. This CDR3 has 15 residues. Unmatched junction bases numbered 6, after V lost 0 bases and J lost 7 bases. Germline loops: CDR1 MNHEY, CDR2 SMNVEV (reference sequence). The CDR3 here is CASSLSRTGVGGYTF. The CDR3 DNA is TGTGCCAGCAGTTTATCAAGGACAGGGGTTGGTGGCTACACCTTC.

This chain joins TRBV11-3 and TRBJ2-5; D possibly corresponds to TRBD1 (6 bases). Germline V gene data show CDR1 as SGHNT and CDR2 as YENEEA. The length of the CDR3 is 14 residues. Trimming took 5 bases from V and 5 from J, leaving 15 bases between them. The CDR3 sequence is CASSGVQGAETQYF. In nucleotides, the CDR3 is TGTGCCAGCAGCGGAGTACAGGGAGCGGAGACCCAGTACTTC.